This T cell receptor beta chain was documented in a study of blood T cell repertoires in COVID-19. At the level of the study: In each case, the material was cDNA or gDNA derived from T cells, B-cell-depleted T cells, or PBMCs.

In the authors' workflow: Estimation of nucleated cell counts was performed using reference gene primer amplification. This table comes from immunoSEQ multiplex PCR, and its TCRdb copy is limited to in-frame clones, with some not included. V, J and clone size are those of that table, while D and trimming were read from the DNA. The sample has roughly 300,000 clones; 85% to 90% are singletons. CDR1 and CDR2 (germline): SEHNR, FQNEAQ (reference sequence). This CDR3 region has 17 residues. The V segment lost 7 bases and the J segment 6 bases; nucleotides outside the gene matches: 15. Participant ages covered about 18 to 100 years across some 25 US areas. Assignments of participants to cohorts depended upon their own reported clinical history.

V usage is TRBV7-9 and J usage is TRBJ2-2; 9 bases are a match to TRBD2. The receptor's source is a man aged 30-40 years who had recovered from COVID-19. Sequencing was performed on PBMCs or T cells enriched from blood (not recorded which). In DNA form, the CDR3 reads TGTGCCAGCACCAAAGAGGGGGTTAGCGGGAGAGCCGGGGAGCTGTTTTTT. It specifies CASTKEGVSGRAGELFF.